Listed below are T cell receptor beta chains from one sample, sequenced in a study of CXCR3-negative and CXCR3-positive naive CD8 T cells. TCRdb reprocessed the 5' RACE reads, with one entry per CDR3 protein and no DNA. Listed are 75,000 or so distinct CDR3 sequences; roughly 1.4% falls within the top ten. The sample comprised naive CXCR3- CD8+ T cells from blood. The receptors stem from a human donor in good health. Some clones in this sample may be carry-over from other donors' samples. CDR3s include the opening cysteine and the closing phenylalanine or tryptophan. Fields, in order: J gene, V gene, CDR3 protein.

J: TRBJ1-2
V: TRBV12-3/TRBV12-4
CDR3: CASTSPHDEVGGYTF

J: TRBJ2-7
V: TRBV6-1
CDR3: CASREIVLSSYEQYF

J: TRBJ1-2
V: TRBV29-1
CDR3: CSDETENYGYTF

J: TRBJ2-3
V: TRBV7-2
CDR3: CASRNSGTDTQYF

J: TRBJ2-7
V: TRBV14
CDR3: CASSQGTTLYEQYF

J: TRBJ1-1
V: TRBV29-1
CDR3: CSVDGGMNTEAFF

J: TRBJ2-7
V: TRBV12-3/TRBV12-4
CDR3: CASSRALSYEQYF

J: TRBJ2-5
V: TRBV19
CDR3: CASSIGTGGRLETQYF

J: TRBJ1-2
V: TRBV7-3
CDR3: CASSLKSGRGRIDYGYTF

J: TRBJ1-5
V: TRBV27
CDR3: CASSLLGVRDYNQPQHF

J: TRBJ2-2
V: TRBV28
CDR3: CASSLPGTSFTGELFF

J: TRBJ1-3
V: TRBV30
CDR3: CAWEVPGNTIYF

J: TRBJ1-2
V: TRBV29-1
CDR3: CSARTGTMANYGYTF

J: TRBJ2-3
V: TRBV5-4
CDR3: CASSPGVADTQYF

J: TRBJ1-5
V: TRBV3-1
CDR3: CASSYTGAGQPQHF

J: TRBJ2-7
V: TRBV21-1
CDR3: CARGAGEAGEQYF

J: TRBJ2-7
V: TRBV4-1
CDR3: CASSLRGGTHEQYF

J: TRBJ2-1
V: TRBV9
CDR3: CASRPPGLSQGEQFF

J: TRBJ1-1
V: TRBV29-1
CDR3: CSVVLRDNTEAFF

J: TRBJ2-5
V: TRBV12-3/TRBV12-4
CDR3: CASSSVAEPGETQYF

J: TRBJ2-1
V: TRBV12-3/TRBV12-4
CDR3: CASSLAQGIEQFF

J: TRBJ2-3
V: TRBV5-1
CDR3: CASSLDQRGPTDTQYF

J: TRBJ2-7
V: TRBV7-9
CDR3: CASSPPRDRIYEQYF

J: TRBJ1-1
V: TRBV2
CDR3: CASQTGWTEAFF

J: TRBJ2-1
V: TRBV7-9
CDR3: CASSFEEWSEQFF

J: TRBJ2-3
V: TRBV7-9
CDR3: CASSLGPEDTQYF

J: TRBJ2-7
V: TRBV5-6
CDR3: CASSLHPSSYEQYF

J: TRBJ2-3
V: TRBV18
CDR3: CASSPETSGGTDTQYF

J: TRBJ2-7
V: TRBV29-1
CDR3: CSVEGADRPYEQYF

J: TRBJ2-7
V: TRBV5-1
CDR3: CASSLEAAYEQYF

J: TRBJ2-1
V: TRBV7-3
CDR3: CASRGQGSVEQFF

J: TRBJ2-5
V: TRBV7-3
CDR3: CASSSGGALLETQYF

J: TRBJ2-7
V: TRBV13
CDR3: CASSLDSNYEQYF

J: TRBJ2-1
V: TRBV25-1
CDR3: CASRQSVNEQFF

J: TRBJ1-2
V: TRBV19
CDR3: CASSASPNYGYTF

J: TRBJ1-2
V: TRBV27
CDR3: CASSSALDSLRTGYTF